Shown below are 24 T cell receptor beta chains from a single sample sequenced in a study of T-cell memory formation after mild COVID-19. TCRdb re-derived calls from the 5' RACE reads in MiXCR, one entry per CDR3 protein. The table includes roughly 120,000 distinct CDR3 sequences, around a fifth detected once. Sequencing was carried out using PBMCs or a T cell subset sorted from them (not recorded which). The receptors derive from a man between 18 and 29 years old who had mild COVID-19 (a few samples of this study predate the infection). Cell type and time point are not known.

This clonotype appeared a few times. The chain couples TRBV20-1 to TRBJ2-3; weak D call: TRBD2 (5 bases). Trimming shortened V by 7 bases and J by 2 bases, and 16 bases separated the two germline ends. CDR3 length equals 14 residues. CDR1 DFQATT and CDR2 SNEGSKA come from the germline V gene (reference sequence). The CDR3 region is CSVGLSPFTDTQYF. CDR3 in DNA: TGCAGTGTCGGACTTTCACCTTTCACAGATACGCAGTATTTT.

This clonotype was counted only a few times. The V call is TRBV7-9, the J call TRBJ2-3, with 8 bases that match TRBD2. This CDR3 has 15 residues. V trimming: 5 bases; J trimming: 5 bases; junction bases outside the gene matches: 9. Per germline, CDR1 SEHNR and CDR2 FQNEAQ (reference sequence). The CDR3 nucleotides read TGTGCCAGCAGCCCCTCCGGGGGGGGCCGAGATACGCAGTATTTT. Amino acid sequence: CASSPSGGGRDTQYF.

This clonotype was detected only a few times. Here the CDR3 reads CASSQSYEQYF. CDR3 coding DNA: TGTGCCAGCAGCCAGTCGTACGAGCAGTACTTC. The rearrangement joins TRBV14 to TRBJ2-7; D is unclear. The V and J ends lost 3 bases and 4 bases respectively, with 4 bases between them. The CDR3 sequence is 11 residues long. CDR1 and CDR2 (germline): SGHDN, FVKESK.

This sequence joins TRBV28 and TRBJ2-7; 12 nucleotides align to TRBD1. This CDR3 is 16 amino acids long. The V and J ends lost 2 bases and 0 bases, in that order; junction bases with no gene match: 2. In germline, CDR1 is MDHEN, CDR2 SYDVKM. The CDR3 DNA reads TGTGCCAGCAGTTTAGGGACAGGGGGCAACTCCTACGAGCAGTACTTC. The encoded protein is CASSLGTGGNSYEQYF. The full variable domain, completed using reference TRBV28 and TRBJ2-7, is DVKVTQSSRYLVKRTGEKVFLECVQDMDHENMFWYRQDPGLGLRLIYFSYDVKMKEKGDIPEGYSVSREKKERFSLILESASTNQTSMYLCASSLGTGGNSYEQYFGPGTRLTVT.

This clonotype appeared a few times. The rearrangement uses TRBV3-1 and TRBJ1-2; D unclear. The CDR3 covers 13 residues. With 0 bases removed from V and 9 bases from J, the gap between germline ends came to 11 bases. Per germline, CDR1 LGHDT and CDR2 YNNKEL (reference sequence). The DNA for the CDR3 is TGTGCCAGCAGCCAAGAAGGCCGGAAAAGCTACACCTTC. Amino acid sequence: CASSQEGRKSYTF.

The V and J genes are TRBV4-1 and TRBJ2-5, with D perhaps TRBD1 or TRBD2 (5 bases each). This CDR3 is 16 amino acids long. V was pared by 0 bases and J by 2 bases, with 13 bases between. CDR1 is MGHRA and CDR2 is YSYEKL in the germline V gene. In DNA form, the CDR3 reads TGCGCCAGCAGCCAAGAATGGGGGTTTGCACAAGAGACCCAGTACTTC. Translation gives CASSQEWGFAQETQYF.

This clonotype was observed at least ten times. The V call is TRBV7-9, the J call TRBJ2-7, with D unclear. The CDR3 is 12 residues long. Germline loops: CDR1 SEHNR, CDR2 FQNEAQ (reference sequence). The V end lost 1 base, the J end lost 8 bases, and 9 bases lay between the germline ends. The CDR3 here is CASSLGRYKQYV. Here the CDR3 DNA reads TGTGCCAGCAGCTTAGGGCGTTATAAGCAGTACGTC.

This clonotype was observed a few times. This rearrangement joins TRBV7-9 to TRBJ2-5; D remains unclear. The CDR3 extends over 13 amino acids. Trimming pared 1 base from V and 3 bases from J, leaving 6 bases between. Germline V CDR1 and CDR2: SEHNR, FQNEAQ (reference sequence). CDR3 sequence reads: CASSLVVEETQYF. The CDR3 DNA reads as TGTGCCAGCAGCTTAGTGGTCGAAGAGACCCAGTACTTC.

The rearrangement links TRBV6-2 or TRBV6-3 to TRBJ2-1, with D maybe TRBD2 (7 bases). The CDR3 covers 15 residues. Germline V gene data show CDR1 as MNHEY and CDR2 as SVGEGT. V lost 7 bases to trimming and J lost 9 bases, with 22 bases between them. The CDR3 coding sequence is TGTGCCAGCACCCTAGGGGGGGGCCCGTTCAGTGAGCAGTTCTTC. Translated: CASTLGGGPFSEQFF.

The chain is built from TRBV5-1 and TRBJ2-2; D not resolved. The CDR3 is 15 residues long. The V gene lost 5 bases and the J gene lost 0 bases, with 11 bases spanning the gap. Per the germline V gene, CDR1 is SGHRS and CDR2 is YFSETQ. This CDR3 is CASRQVAANTGELFF. The CDR3 DNA reads as TGCGCCAGCAGGCAGGTGGCCGCGAACACCGGGGAGCTGTTTTTT.

This clonotype has more than one count but fewer than ten. J is TRBJ2-2 and V is TRBV27; D is unclear. The CDR3 covers 16 residues. Per the germline V gene, CDR1 is MNHEY and CDR2 is SMNVEV (reference sequence). Trimming left V 1 base short and J 4 bases short, with 13 bases between. The CDR3, as DNA: TGTGCCAGCAGTTTATATGCAGGTACCGCCACCGGGGAGCTGTTTTTT. As protein: CASSLYAGTATGELFF.

This clonotype showed up just once. This chain joins TRBV7-2 and TRBJ2-7; D ambiguous. V gave up 2 bases and J gave up 1 base, with 15 bases separating them. CDR3 length: 16 residues. The germline CDR1 and CDR2 sequences are SGHTA and FQGNSA. The CDR3 sequence: CASSLLGLAPSYEQYF. DNA of the CDR3: TGTGCCAGCAGCTTATTGGGCTTAGCCCCTTCCTACGAGCAGTACTTC. The full variable domain, with the rest looked up from reference TRBV7-2 and TRBJ2-7, is GAGVSQSPSNKVTEKGKDVELRCDPISGHTALYWYRQSLGQGLEFLIYFQGNSAPDKSGLPSDRFSAERTGGSVSTLTIQRTQQEDSAVYLCASSLLGLAPSYEQYFGPGTRLTVT.

The V and J genes are TRBV6-4 and TRBJ2-1, with D tentatively TRBD1 or TRBD2 (5 bases each). Deletions cut 2 bases from V and 2 bases from J, with 13 bases between. The CDR3 is 16 amino acids. CDR1 is MRHNA and CDR2 is SNTAGT in the germline V gene. This chain's CDR3 is CASSDVSGAPYNEQFF. The CDR3 region has the DNA TGTGCCAGCAGTGACGTCTCCGGGGCTCCCTACAATGAGCAGTTCTTC.

This clonotype has a handful of counts. V gene TRBV29-1 combines with J gene TRBJ1-1, with unresolved D. Trimming removed 4 bases from V and 5 bases from J, with 8 bases in between. The CDR3 totals 11 residues. Germline-derived CDR1 and CDR2 are SQVTM and ANQGSEA. CDR3 residues: CSVGLETEAFF. The DNA for the CDR3 is TGCAGCGTTGGTTTGGAGACTGAAGCTTTCTTT. Full variable domain (outside the CDR3, taken from reference TRBV29-1 and TRBJ1-1): SAVISQKPSRDICQRGTSLTIQCQVDSQVTMMFWYRQQPGQSLTLIATANQGSEATYESGFVIDKFPISRPNLTFSTLTVSNMSPEDSSIYLCSVGLETEAFFGQGTRLTVV.

This chain joins TRBV4-1 and TRBJ2-5; 10 bases fit TRBD2. CDR1 and CDR2 from the germline V gene are MGHRA and YSYEKL. This CDR3 is 18 amino acids long. With 1 base clipped from V and 6 bases from J, the junction kept 14 bases outside the gene matches. The DNA of the CDR3 is TGCGCCAGCAGCCAAGGTGAAACTAGCGGGATACCAGGGCAGACCCAGTACTTC. Amino acid sequence: CASSQGETSGIPGQTQYF.

This clonotype appeared many times. The chain links TRBV10-3 to TRBJ1-1; D is ambiguous. This CDR3 has 14 residues. Germline values: CDR1 ENHRY, CDR2 SYGVKD. Trimming shortened V by 11 bases and J by 7 bases, and 23 bases separated the two germline ends. This CDR3 is CAGRERHDRVEAFF. CDR3 in DNA: TGTGCCGGCCGGGAGCGTCACGATCGAGTTGAAGCTTTCTTT.

The V gene is TRBV5-1, the J gene TRBJ1-1; D gene unclear. V was clipped by 7 bases and J by 1 base, with 8 bases between them. The CDR3 covers 12 residues. In germline, CDR1 is SGHRS, CDR2 YFSETQ. In DNA form, the CDR3 reads TGCGCCAGCCGATCAGGGAACACTGAAGCTTTCTTT. Protein: CASRSGNTEAFF.

This clonotype came up a few times. The CDR3 is CSLRTGLGGWEQYF. In DNA, the CDR3 is TGCAGCTTGCGGACAGGATTAGGGGGTTGGGAGCAGTACTTC. V usage is TRBV29-1 and J usage is TRBJ2-7; 7 nucleotides align to TRBD1. The length of the CDR3 is 14 residues. V gave up 8 bases and J gave up 7 bases; unmatched junction bases: 17. Germline V gene data show CDR1 as SQVTM and CDR2 as ANQGSEA.

V usage is TRBV13 and J usage is TRBJ2-1, with 10 positions matching TRBD1. The CDR3 consists of 14 residues. Germline-derived CDR1 and CDR2 are PRHDT and FYEKMQ (reference sequence). The ends lost 5 bases at V and 7 bases at J; junction bases unmatched: 5. The DNA for the CDR3 is TGTGCCAGCAGCGGGACAGGGGAATGGAATGAGCAGTTCTTC. Translated, it gives CASSGTGEWNEQFF.

This clonotype came up many times. The CDR3 here is CASSQDPSGGAETQYF. The CDR3 bases are TGCGCCAGCAGCCAAGATCCTAGCGGGGGGGCAGAGACCCAGTACTTC. The chain has TRBV4-3 and TRBJ2-5; 12 bases are a match to TRBD2. The CDR3 spans 16 residues. V shed 0 bases and J 4 bases; nucleotides not matched to a gene: 3. The germline V gene has CDR1 LGHNA and CDR2 YSLEER.

There are a few counts of this clonotype. V and J are TRBV5-1 and TRBJ2-7; D not resolved. CDR1 and CDR2 (germline): SGHRS, YFSETQ. Deletions cut 5 bases from V and 2 bases from J, with 11 bases between. The CDR3 is 13 amino acids. In nucleotides, the CDR3 is TGCGCCAGCAGTATCAGAGGACCCTACGAGCAGTACTTC. This encodes CASSIRGPYEQYF.

This clonotype occurred a few times. The chain carries TRBV11-2 and TRBJ2-1; no clear D gene. CDR3 length: 16 residues. V lost 6 bases and J 8 bases, leaving 23 bases between the germline ends. The germline CDR1 and CDR2 sequences are SGHAT and FQNNGV. This CDR3 is CASRPSDRAQRYEQFF. CDR3 sequence (DNA): TGTGCCAGCAGGCCCTCGGACCGGGCCCAGCGCTATGAGCAGTTCTTC.

The chain employs TRBV7-9 and TRBJ2-5; 8 bases are shared with TRBD1. V lost 5 bases and J lost 5; bases outside the gene matches: 7. This CDR3 contains 14 residues. CDR1 and CDR2 from the germline V gene are SEHNR and FQNEAQ (reference sequence). The CDR3 region is CASSLDREYETQYF. The CDR3 DNA follows: TGTGCCAGCAGCCTGGACAGGGAATACGAGACCCAGTACTTC.

This sequence joins TRBV27 and TRBJ2-5; the D gene is possibly TRBD2 (6 bases). The CDR3 is made up of 13 amino acids. Trimming took off 5 bases at V and 4 bases at J, with 11 bases between the two ends. The germline V gene has CDR1 MNHEY and CDR2 SMNVEV (reference sequence). The CDR3 is CASSGGLIETQYF. CDR3 nucleotides: TGTGCCAGCAGTGGGGGACTCATAGAGACCCAGTACTTC.